The present TCR beta chain was sequenced within a study of blood T cell repertoires in COVID-19. Study details: Acute-phase and convalescent COVID-19 samples originated in the United States, Italy and Spain. In each case, the material was cDNA or gDNA derived from T cells, B-cell-depleted T cells, or PBMCs.

In the authors' workflow: The authors estimated nucleated cell counts from reference gene primer amplification. Some clones are missing from TCRdb's copy, which holds only in-frame ones; the method was immunoSEQ multiplex PCR. The V and J calls and the clone size are those of that table, but D and trimming were determined from the DNA. Of around 700,000 clones listed, 75% to 90% are singletons. In germline, CDR1 is PRHDT, CDR2 FYEKMQ (reference sequence). The CDR3 extends over 13 amino acids. The V end lost 5 bases, the J end lost 2 bases, and 10 bases lay between the germline ends. Source material: peripheral blood. This clonotype was sampled from a woman under 30 with acute or convalescent COVID-19. The chain links TRBV13 to TRBJ2-7; D is uncertain. The CDR3 sequence: CASSPDTPYEQYF. CDR3 nucleotide sequence: TGTGCCAGCAGCCCAGACACCCCCTACGAGCAGTACTTC.